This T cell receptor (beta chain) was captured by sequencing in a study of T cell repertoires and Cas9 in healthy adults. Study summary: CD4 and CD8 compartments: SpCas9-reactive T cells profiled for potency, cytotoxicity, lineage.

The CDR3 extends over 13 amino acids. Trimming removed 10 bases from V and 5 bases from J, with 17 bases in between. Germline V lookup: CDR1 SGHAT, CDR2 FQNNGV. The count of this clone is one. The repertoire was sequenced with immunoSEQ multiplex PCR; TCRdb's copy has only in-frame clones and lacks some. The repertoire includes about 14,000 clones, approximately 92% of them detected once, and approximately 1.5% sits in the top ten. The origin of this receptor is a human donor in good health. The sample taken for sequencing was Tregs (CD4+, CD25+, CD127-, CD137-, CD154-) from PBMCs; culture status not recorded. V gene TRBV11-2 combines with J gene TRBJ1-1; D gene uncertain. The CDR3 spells CATLRAPLTEAFF. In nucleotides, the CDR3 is TGTGCCACCCTGCGGGCGCCTCTTACTGAAGCTTTCTTT.